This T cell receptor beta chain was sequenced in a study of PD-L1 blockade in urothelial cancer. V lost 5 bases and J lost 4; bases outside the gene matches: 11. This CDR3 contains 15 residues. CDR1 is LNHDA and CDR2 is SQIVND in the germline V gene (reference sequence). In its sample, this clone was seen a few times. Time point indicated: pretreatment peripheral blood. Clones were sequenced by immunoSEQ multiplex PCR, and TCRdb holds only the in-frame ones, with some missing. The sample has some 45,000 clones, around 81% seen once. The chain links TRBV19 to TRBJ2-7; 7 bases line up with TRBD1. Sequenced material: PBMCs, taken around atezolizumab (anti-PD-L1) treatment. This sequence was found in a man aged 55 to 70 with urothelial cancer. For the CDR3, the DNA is TGTGCCAGTAGTTCCTCCGGGACAGCCCTTTACGAGCAGTACTTC. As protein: CASSSSGTALYEQYF.